The sequence of this T cell receptor beta chain was determined in a study of blood T cell repertoires in COVID-19. Looking at the study overall: Italy, Spain and the United States were the sources of the convalescent and acute COVID-19 samples.

Participants came from 20 to 25 US areas, aged roughly 18 to 89 years. The study assigned cohorts using participant-reported clinical history. The germline V gene encodes CDR1 SGHTA and CDR2 FQGNSA. This CDR3 has 14 amino acids. The ends were cut back, 4 bases at V and 3 bases at J, with 11 bases in the middle. Original processing notes: Estimates of nucleated cell counts were drawn from the amplification of reference gene primers. Assay: immunoSEQ multiplex PCR; the TCRdb copy retains only in-frame clones and omits some. V, J and clone size derive from that table, while D and trimming were established from the DNA sequence. The sample includes around 230,000 clones, 86% of them seen just once.

The receptor was derived from a woman aged 40-49 years with acute COVID-19. This chain links TRBV7-2 with TRBJ2-3; possible D gene TRBD2, 5 bases. Sequencing input: PBMCs or T cells enriched from blood (not recorded which). The CDR3, as DNA: TGTGCCAGCAGCTCCCTGGACTGGACAGATACGCAGTATTTT. Amino acids: CASSSLDWTDTQYF.